This entry concerns a single T cell receptor beta chain. The antigen is not known. The V and J ends lost 6 bases and 4 bases, in that order; junction bases with no gene match: 4. The germline CDR1 and CDR2 sequences are MNHNY and SVGAGI (reference sequence). The CDR3 is made up of 14 amino acids. This entry comes from a study of T cell responses to AZD1222 COVID-19 vaccine. Study-wide findings and caveats: Baseline seropositivity characterized only a handful of AZD1222 recipients. White British donors predominated, females outnumbered males, and clonal diversity was possibly underestimated.

Libraries were prepared by immunoSEQ multiplex PCR; TCRdb keeps only in-frame clonotypes and omits some of them. Here the sample spans 85,000 to 120,000 clones, roughly 86% being singletons. The clonotype originates from an adult in good health. The sample was peripheral blood, taken on day 0 of AZD1222 vaccination. This chain links TRBV6-6 with TRBJ2-2, with 8 bases matching TRBD1. CDR3 in amino acids: CASSQTGVTGELFF. The CDR3 DNA follows: TGTGCCAGCAGCCAGACAGGGGTCACCGGGGAGCTGTTTTTT.